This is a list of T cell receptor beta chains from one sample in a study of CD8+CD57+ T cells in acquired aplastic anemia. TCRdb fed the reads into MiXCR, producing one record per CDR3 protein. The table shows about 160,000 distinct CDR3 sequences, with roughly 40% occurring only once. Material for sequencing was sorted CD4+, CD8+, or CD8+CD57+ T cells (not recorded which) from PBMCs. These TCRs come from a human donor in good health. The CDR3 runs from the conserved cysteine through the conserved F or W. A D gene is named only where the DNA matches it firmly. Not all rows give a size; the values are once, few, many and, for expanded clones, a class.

CDR3: CATTVRGAPSNEQFF
DNA: TGTGCCACCACGGTGAGGGGGGCCCCAAGTAATGAGCAGTTCTTC
J: TRBJ2-1
size: .
V: TRBV15
D: .

CDR3: CASSEHRGSNEQYF
DNA: TGTGCCAGCAGCGAACACAGGGGGTCGAATGAGCAGTACTTC
J: TRBJ2-7
size: .
V: TRBV7-3
D: TRBD1

CDR3: CASSAPRDAGELFF
DNA: TGTGCCAGCAGCGCTCCCCGGGACGCCGGGGAGCTGTTTTTT
J: TRBJ2-2
size: .
V: TRBV2
D: .

CDR3: CASREPGPNSPPHF
DNA: TGTGCCAGCAGAGAACCGGGCCCTAATTCGCCCCCCCACTTT
J: TRBJ1-6
size: .
V: TRBV12-3/TRBV12-4
D: .

CDR3: CASTPGGGSTDTQYF
DNA: TGTGCCAGCACCCCAGGAGGGGGGAGCACAGATACGCAGTATTTT
J: TRBJ2-3
size: .
V: TRBV9
D: .

CDR3: CASSRLAGGLEADTQYF
DNA: TGTGCCAGTAGTCGACTAGCGGGAGGATTGGAGGCAGATACGCAGTATTTT
J: TRBJ2-3
size: many
V: TRBV19
D: TRBD2

CDR3: CASSYAETQYF
DNA: TGTGCCAGCAGTTACGCAGAGACCCAGTACTTC
J: TRBJ2-5
size: .
V: TRBV12-3/TRBV12-4
D: .

CDR3: CATSRDAGDQETQYF
DNA: TGTGCCACCAGCAGAGATGCGGGGGACCAAGAGACCCAGTACTTC
J: TRBJ2-5
size: few
V: TRBV15
D: TRBD2

CDR3: CASSSSGGPYEQYF
DNA: TGTGCCAGCAGTTCTAGCGGGGGCCCCTACGAGCAGTACTTC
J: TRBJ2-7
size: many
V: TRBV6-5
D: TRBD2

CDR3: CASSEGTRLYEQFF
DNA: TGTGCCAGCAGTGAAGGGACTAGACTTTATGAGCAGTTCTTC
J: TRBJ2-1
size: many
V: TRBV6-1
D: TRBD2

CDR3: CASSIVPSGSTDTQYF
DNA: TGTGCCAGTAGTATAGTTCCTAGCGGTAGCACAGATACGCAGTATTTT
J: TRBJ2-3
size: many
V: TRBV19
D: TRBD2

CDR3: CASSRALGTEAFF
DNA: TGTGCCAGTAGTCGGGCCCTTGGCACTGAAGCTTTCTTT
J: TRBJ1-1
size: .
V: TRBV19
D: .

CDR3: CASSIGQAHEQYF
DNA: TGTGCCAGTAGTATTGGACAGGCCCACGAGCAGTACTTC
J: TRBJ2-7
size: once
V: TRBV19
D: TRBD1

CDR3: CASSELCPLSTSGKVRYEQYF
DNA: TGTGCCAGCAGTGAATTATGCCCCCTCTCGACTAGCGGGAAAGTAAGGTACGAGCAGTACTTC
J: TRBJ2-7
size: few
V: TRBV25-1
D: TRBD2

CDR3: CSARLQPRGQTESRFGYTF
DNA: TGCAGTGCTAGACTACAACCACGGGGACAGACAGAATCCCGATTTGGCTACACCTTC
J: TRBJ1-2
size: .
V: TRBV20-1
D: TRBD1

CDR3: CAWIRFMNTEAFF
DNA: TGTGCCTGGATTCGTTTCATGAACACTGAAGCTTTCTTT
J: TRBJ1-1
size: .
V: TRBV30
D: .

CDR3: CASSWTRDTQYF
DNA: TGTGCCAGCAGCTGGACGAGAGATACGCAGTATTTT
J: TRBJ2-3
size: many
V: TRBV7-2
D: .

CDR3: CASSHPNRAQPQHF
DNA: TGCGCCAGCAGCCACCCTAACAGGGCTCAGCCCCAGCATTTT
J: TRBJ1-5
size: .
V: TRBV4-1
D: .

CDR3: CAIREGTGSREKLFF
DNA: TGTGCCATCAGGGAAGGGACGGGATCGCGTGAAAAACTGTTTTTT
J: TRBJ1-4
size: .
V: TRBV10-3
D: .

CDR3: CASSLGRGQAFF
DNA: TGTGCCAGCAGCTTAGGTAGGGGGCAAGCTTTCTTT
J: TRBJ1-1
size: .
V: TRBV7-9
D: TRBD1

CDR3: CASSQPTVPLLFF
DNA: TGTGCCAGCAGCCAACCGACCGTACCACTACTGTTTTTT
J: TRBJ1-4
size: many
V: TRBV7-9
D: .

CDR3: CSARVRDRAPQETQYF
DNA: TGCAGTGCTAGAGTCCGGGACAGGGCCCCCCAAGAGACCCAGTACTTC
J: TRBJ2-5
size: .
V: TRBV20-1
D: TRBD1

CDR3: CSARQGQETQYF
DNA: TGCAGTGCAAGACAGGGTCAGGAGACCCAGTACTTC
J: TRBJ2-5
size: .
V: TRBV20-1
D: TRBD1

CDR3: CASSEGLAGSNEQFF
DNA: TGTGCCAGCAGTGAAGGGCTAGCGGGGAGCAATGAGCAGTTCTTC
J: TRBJ2-1
size: once
V: TRBV2
D: TRBD2

CDR3: CASRTDTQYF
DNA: TGCGCCAGCCGTACAGATACGCAGTATTTT
J: TRBJ2-3
size: .
V: TRBV10-1
D: .

CDR3: CAISESGLDTQYF
DNA: TGTGCCATCAGTGAGTCAGGGTTGGATACGCAGTATTTT
J: TRBJ2-3
size: few
V: TRBV10-3
D: .

CDR3: CASSWTSGGTSYEQYF
DNA: TGTGCCAGCAGCTGGACTAGCGGGGGGACTTCCTACGAGCAGTACTTC
J: TRBJ2-7
size: many
V: TRBV11-3
D: TRBD2

CDR3: CSAIPTGEGAREKLFF
DNA: TGCAGTGCTATCCCTACCGGCGAGGGGGCCCGTGAAAAACTGTTTTTT
J: TRBJ1-4
size: many
V: TRBV20-1
D: TRBD1

CDR3: CSAARGVGGTDTQYF
DNA: TGCAGTGCGGCCCGGGGGGTCGGGGGCACAGATACGCAGTATTTT
J: TRBJ2-3
size: many
V: TRBV20-1
D: TRBD2

CDR3: CSAPRSGAIYEQYF
DNA: TGCAGTGCTCCAAGGTCAGGGGCCATTTACGAGCAGTACTTC
J: TRBJ2-7
size: .
V: TRBV20-1
D: .

CDR3: CASRTVLQEARYF
DNA: TGTGCCAGCAGGACAGTCCTCCAAGAGGCCCGGTACTTC
J: TRBJ2-5
size: .
V: TRBV27
D: .

CDR3: CSVRQVLNTEAFF
DNA: TGCAGCGTTAGACAGGTTCTGAACACTGAAGCTTTCTTT
J: TRBJ1-1
size: .
V: TRBV29-1
D: .

CDR3: CASSLGTGGIYGYTF
DNA: TGCGCCAGCAGCTTGGGCACAGGGGGCATCTATGGCTACACCTTC
J: TRBJ1-2
size: .
V: TRBV5-1
D: TRBD1

CDR3: CASSSGPNQPQHF
DNA: TGTGCTAGCAGCTCAGGTCCCAATCAGCCCCAGCATTTT
J: TRBJ1-5
size: few
V: TRBV7-3
D: .

CDR3: CASSSNYGYTF
DNA: TGTGCCAGCAGTTCTAACTATGGCTACACCTTC
J: TRBJ1-2
size: many
V: TRBV6-5
D: .

CDR3: CASSFGTVQQPQHF
DNA: TGTGCCAGCAGCTTTGGGACAGTTCAACAGCCCCAGCATTTT
J: TRBJ1-5
size: many
V: TRBV7-2
D: TRBD1

CDR3: CASTLGQNYGYTF
DNA: TGTGCCAGTACCCTGGGACAGAACTATGGCTACACCTTC
J: TRBJ1-2
size: .
V: TRBV19
D: TRBD1

CDR3: CATSDLWGAELFF
DNA: TGTGCCACCAGTGATTTGTGGGGCGCGGAGCTGTTTTTT
J: TRBJ2-2
size: .
V: TRBV24-1
D: .

CDR3: CASSESQGNQPQHF
DNA: TGTGCCAGCAGTGAATCCCAGGGCAATCAGCCCCAGCATTTT
J: TRBJ1-5
size: once
V: TRBV2
D: .

CDR3: CASSQTQGPGYTF
DNA: TGCGCCAGCAGCCAAACACAGGGTCCTGGCTACACCTTC
J: TRBJ1-2
size: .
V: TRBV4-1
D: .

CDR3: CASSEGQGGQPQHF
DNA: TGTGCCAGCAGCGAAGGACAGGGAGGACAGCCCCAGCATTTT
J: TRBJ1-5
size: .
V: TRBV6-4
D: TRBD1

CDR3: CASSPGGSEQYF
DNA: TGCGCCAGCAGCCCAGGGGGATCCGAGCAGTACTTC
J: TRBJ2-7
size: many
V: TRBV5-1
D: TRBD1

CDR3: CASSLPTSGVDTQYF
DNA: TGTGCCAGCAGCCTACCGACTAGCGGGGTCGATACGCAGTATTTT
J: TRBJ2-3
size: many
V: TRBV7-2
D: TRBD2

CDR3: CSANRRLAGGPRGETQYF
DNA: TGCAGTGCCAACCGCAGACTAGCGGGAGGGCCAAGGGGAGAGACCCAGTACTTC
J: TRBJ2-5
size: .
V: TRBV20-1
D: TRBD2

CDR3: CASSQDRGRVEAFF
DNA: TGCGCCAGCAGCCAAGACAGGGGGCGAGTTGAAGCTTTCTTT
J: TRBJ1-1
size: many
V: TRBV4-1
D: TRBD1

CDR3: CSAGTGASTEAFF
DNA: TGCAGCGCCGGGACAGGGGCGAGCACTGAAGCTTTCTTT
J: TRBJ1-1
size: many
V: TRBV29-1
D: TRBD1

CDR3: CATSAGDSNQPQHF
DNA: TGTGCCACCAGTGCCGGGGACAGCAATCAGCCCCAGCATTTT
J: TRBJ1-5
size: few
V: TRBV24-1
D: .

CDR3: CATSDPDTQYF
DNA: TGTGCCACCAGTGACCCAGATACGCAGTATTTT
J: TRBJ2-3
size: .
V: TRBV24-1
D: .

CDR3: CASSQDMGGLNTGELFF
DNA: TGCGCCAGCAGCCAAGATATGGGGGGCCTGAACACCGGGGAGCTGTTTTTT
J: TRBJ2-2
size: few
V: TRBV4-1
D: .

CDR3: CSASPEAHEQYF
DNA: TGCAGTGCTAGCCCCGAGGCCCACGAGCAGTACTTC
J: TRBJ2-7
size: .
V: TRBV20-1
D: .

CDR3: CASRYTGGTDTQYF
DNA: TGTGCCAGTAGGTACACAGGGGGCACAGATACGCAGTATTTT
J: TRBJ2-3
size: many
V: TRBV19
D: TRBD1

CDR3: CASSWYGTGVNEQFF
DNA: TGTGCCAGCAGCTGGTACGGGACAGGGGTGAATGAGCAGTTCTTC
J: TRBJ2-1
size: .
V: TRBV5-6
D: TRBD1

CDR3: CATSSGTGDTDTQYF
DNA: TGTGCCACCAGCAGTGGGACAGGGGACACAGATACGCAGTATTTT
J: TRBJ2-3
size: few
V: TRBV15
D: TRBD1

CDR3: CASTQRQGSDTQYF
DNA: TGTGCCAGCACCCAGAGACAGGGCTCCGATACGCAGTATTTT
J: TRBJ2-3
size: .
V: TRBV6-1
D: TRBD1

CDR3: CASSHGQGRNQPQHF
DNA: TGTGCCAGCAGCCATGGACAGGGCCGCAATCAGCCCCAGCATTTT
J: TRBJ1-5
size: few
V: TRBV15
D: TRBD1

CDR3: CASLDRMGDGQYF
DNA: TGTGCCAGCTTGGACAGGATGGGTGATGGGCAGTACTTC
J: TRBJ2-7
size: many
V: TRBV28
D: TRBD1

CDR3: CASRATDRGAGEQYF
DNA: TGTGCCAGCAGAGCAACGGACAGGGGAGCGGGGGAGCAGTACTTC
J: TRBJ2-7
size: .
V: TRBV6-1
D: TRBD1

CDR3: CATSSGLRSGWPEAFF
DNA: TGTGCCACCAGCAGTGGTCTTCGGAGTGGATGGCCTGAAGCTTTCTTT
J: TRBJ1-1
size: .
V: TRBV15
D: .

CDR3: CASSKGGTIYF
DNA: TGTGCCAGCAGCAAAGGAGGGACCATATATTTT
J: TRBJ1-3
size: .
V: TRBV9
D: .

CDR3: CASSLLDLDTQYF
DNA: TGCGCCAGCAGCCTTTTGGACTTAGATACGCAGTATTTT
J: TRBJ2-3
size: many
V: TRBV4-1
D: .